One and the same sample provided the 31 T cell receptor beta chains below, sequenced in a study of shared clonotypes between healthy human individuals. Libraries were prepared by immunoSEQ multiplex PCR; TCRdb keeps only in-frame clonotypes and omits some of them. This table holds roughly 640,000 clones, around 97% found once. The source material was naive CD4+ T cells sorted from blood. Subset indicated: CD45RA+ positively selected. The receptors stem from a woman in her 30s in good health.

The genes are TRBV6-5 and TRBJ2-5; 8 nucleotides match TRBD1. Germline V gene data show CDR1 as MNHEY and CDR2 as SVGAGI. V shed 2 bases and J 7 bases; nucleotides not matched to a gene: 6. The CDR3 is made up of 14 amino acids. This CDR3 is CASSYLDRAATQYF. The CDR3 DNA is TGTGCCAGCAGTTACCTGGACAGGGCGGCGACCCAGTACTTC.

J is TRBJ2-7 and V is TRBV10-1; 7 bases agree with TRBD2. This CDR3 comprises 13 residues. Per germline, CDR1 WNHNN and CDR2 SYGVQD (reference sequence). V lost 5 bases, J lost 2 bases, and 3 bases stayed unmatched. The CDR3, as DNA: TGCGCCAGCAGTCGGGACTACCCCTACGAGCAGTACTTC. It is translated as CASSRDYPYEQYF.

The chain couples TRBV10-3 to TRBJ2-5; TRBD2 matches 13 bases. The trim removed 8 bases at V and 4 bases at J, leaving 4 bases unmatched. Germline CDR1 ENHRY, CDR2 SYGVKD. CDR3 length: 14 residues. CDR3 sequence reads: CAIAGTSGAETQYF. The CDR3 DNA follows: TGTGCCATCGCCGGGACTAGCGGGGCAGAGACCCAGTACTTC.

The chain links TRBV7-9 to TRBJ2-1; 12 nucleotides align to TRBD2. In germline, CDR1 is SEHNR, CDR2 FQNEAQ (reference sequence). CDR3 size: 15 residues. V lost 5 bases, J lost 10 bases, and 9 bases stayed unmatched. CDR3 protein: CASSRGLAGFGEQFF. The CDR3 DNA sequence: TGTGCCAGCAGCAGAGGACTAGCGGGATTCGGGGAGCAGTTCTTC.

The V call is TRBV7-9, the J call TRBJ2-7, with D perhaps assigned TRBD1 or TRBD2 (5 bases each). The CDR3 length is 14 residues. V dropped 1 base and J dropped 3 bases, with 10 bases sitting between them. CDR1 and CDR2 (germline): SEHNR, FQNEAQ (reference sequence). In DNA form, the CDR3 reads TGTGCCAGCAGCTTAGTCAGGGACGGCTACGAGCAGTACTTC. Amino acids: CASSLVRDGYEQYF. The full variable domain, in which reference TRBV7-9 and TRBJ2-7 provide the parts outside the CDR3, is DTGVSQNPRHKITKRGQNVTFRCDPISEHNRLYWYRQTLGQGPEFLTYFQNEAQLEKSRLLSDRFSAERPKGSFSTLEIQRTEQGDSAMYLCASSLVRDGYEQYFGPGTRLTVT.

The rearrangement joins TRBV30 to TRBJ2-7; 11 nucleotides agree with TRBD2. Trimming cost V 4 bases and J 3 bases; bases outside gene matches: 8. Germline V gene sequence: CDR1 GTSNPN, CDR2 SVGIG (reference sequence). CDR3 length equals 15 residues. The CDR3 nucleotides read TGTGCCTGGAACACCGGACTAGCGGGTAACTACGAGCAGTACTTC. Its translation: CAWNTGLAGNYEQYF.

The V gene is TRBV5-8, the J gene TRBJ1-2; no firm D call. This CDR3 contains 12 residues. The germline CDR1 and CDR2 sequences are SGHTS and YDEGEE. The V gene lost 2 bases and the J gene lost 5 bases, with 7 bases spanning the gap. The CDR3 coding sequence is TGTGCCAGCAGCTTTACCCCGTATGGCTACACCTTC. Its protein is CASSFTPYGYTF.

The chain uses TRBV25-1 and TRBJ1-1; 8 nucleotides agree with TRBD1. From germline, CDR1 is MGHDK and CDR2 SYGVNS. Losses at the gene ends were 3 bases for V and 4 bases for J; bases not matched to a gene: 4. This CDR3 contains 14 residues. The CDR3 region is CASSDSRGLTEAFF. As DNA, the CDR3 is TGTGCCAGCAGTGATTCCAGGGGGCTCACTGAAGCTTTCTTT.

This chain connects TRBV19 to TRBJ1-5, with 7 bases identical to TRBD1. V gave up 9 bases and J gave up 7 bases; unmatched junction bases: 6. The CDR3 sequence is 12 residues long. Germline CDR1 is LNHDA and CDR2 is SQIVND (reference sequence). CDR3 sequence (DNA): TGTGCCAGCCGGGACAGAGGCCAGCCCCAGCATTTT. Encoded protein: CASRDRGQPQHF. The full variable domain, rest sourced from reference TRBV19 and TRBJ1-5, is DGGITQSPKYLFRKEGQNVTLSCEQNLNHDAMYWYRQDPGQGLRLIYYSQIVNDFQKGDIAEGYSVSREKKESFPLTVTSAQKNPTAFYLCASRDRGQPQHFGDGTRLSIL.

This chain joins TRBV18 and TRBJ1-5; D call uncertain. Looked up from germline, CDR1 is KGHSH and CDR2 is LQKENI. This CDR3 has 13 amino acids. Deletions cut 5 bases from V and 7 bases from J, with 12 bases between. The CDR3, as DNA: TGTGCCAGCTCATTATACGAGGAGCAGCCCCAGCATTTT. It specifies CASSLYEEQPQHF.

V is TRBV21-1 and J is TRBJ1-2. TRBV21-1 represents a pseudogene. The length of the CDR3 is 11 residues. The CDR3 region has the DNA TGTGCCAGCACCCTATACTATGGCTACACCTTC. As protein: CASTLYYGYTF.

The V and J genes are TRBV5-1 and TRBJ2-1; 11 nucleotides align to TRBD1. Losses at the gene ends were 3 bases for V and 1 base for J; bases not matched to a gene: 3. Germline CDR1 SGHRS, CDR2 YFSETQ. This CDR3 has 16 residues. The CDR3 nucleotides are TGCGCCAGCAGCTGGTGGGACAGGGGGTCCTACAATGAGCAGTTCTTC. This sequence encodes CASSWWDRGSYNEQFF. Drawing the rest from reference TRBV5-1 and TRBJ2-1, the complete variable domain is KAGVTQTPRYLIKTRGQQVTLSCSPISGHRSVSWYQQTPGQGLQFLFEYFSETQRNKGNFPGRFSGRQFSNSRSEMNVSTLELGDSALYLCASSWWDRGSYNEQFFGPGTRLTVL.

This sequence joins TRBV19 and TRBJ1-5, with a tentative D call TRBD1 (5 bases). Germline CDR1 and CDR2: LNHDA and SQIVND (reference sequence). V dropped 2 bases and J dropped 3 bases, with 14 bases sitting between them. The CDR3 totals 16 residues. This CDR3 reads CASSITGTANNQPQHF. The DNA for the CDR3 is TGTGCCAGTAGTATAACCGGGACGGCCAACAATCAGCCCCAGCATTTT.

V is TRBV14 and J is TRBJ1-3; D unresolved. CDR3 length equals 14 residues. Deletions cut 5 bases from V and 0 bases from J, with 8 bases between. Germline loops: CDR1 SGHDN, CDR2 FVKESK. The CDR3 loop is CASSTGYSGNTIYF. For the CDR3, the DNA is TGTGCCAGCAGCACTGGGTACTCTGGAAACACCATATATTTT.

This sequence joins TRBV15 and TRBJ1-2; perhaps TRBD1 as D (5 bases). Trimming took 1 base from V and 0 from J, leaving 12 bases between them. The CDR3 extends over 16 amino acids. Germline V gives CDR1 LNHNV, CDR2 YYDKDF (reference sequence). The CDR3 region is CATSRGHGAANYGYTF. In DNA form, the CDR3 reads TGTGCCACCAGCAGAGGTCATGGGGCGGCTAACTATGGCTACACCTTC.

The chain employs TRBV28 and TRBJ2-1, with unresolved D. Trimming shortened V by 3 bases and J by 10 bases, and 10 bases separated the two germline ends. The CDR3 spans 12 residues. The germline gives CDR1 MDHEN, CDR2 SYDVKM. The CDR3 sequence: CASSFVVTEQFF. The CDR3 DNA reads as TGTGCCAGCAGTTTTGTGGTCACAGAGCAGTTCTTC. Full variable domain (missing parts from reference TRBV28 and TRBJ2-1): DVKVTQSSRYLVKRTGEKVFLECVQDMDHENMFWYRQDPGLGLRLIYFSYDVKMKEKGDIPEGYSVSREKKERFSLILESASTNQTSMYLCASSFVVTEQFFGPGTRLTVL.

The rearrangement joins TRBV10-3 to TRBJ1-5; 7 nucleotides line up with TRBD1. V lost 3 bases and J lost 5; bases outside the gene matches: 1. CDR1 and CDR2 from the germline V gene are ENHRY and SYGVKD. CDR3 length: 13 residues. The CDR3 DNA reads TGTGCCATCAGTGACAGGGGGGATCAGCCCCAGCATTTT. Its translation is CAISDRGDQPQHF.

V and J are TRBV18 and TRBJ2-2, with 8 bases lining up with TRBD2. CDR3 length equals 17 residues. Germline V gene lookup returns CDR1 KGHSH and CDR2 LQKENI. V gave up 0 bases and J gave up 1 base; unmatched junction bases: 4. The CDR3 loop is CASSPPAGGGNTGELFF. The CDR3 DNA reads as TGTGCCAGCTCACCACCGGCGGGGGGAGGGAACACCGGGGAGCTGTTTTTT. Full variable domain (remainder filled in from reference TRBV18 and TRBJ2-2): NAGVMQNPRHLVRRRGQEARLRCSPMKGHSHVYWYRQLPEEGLKFMVYLQKENIIDESGMPKERFSAEFPKEGPSILRIQQVVRGDSAAYFCASSPPAGGGNTGELFFGEGSRLTVL.

The CDR3 coding sequence is TGTGCCAGCAGTTACTCGAGCGGGAGTCCCACCGGGGAGCTGTTTTTT. Translated: CASSYSSGSPTGELFF. The chain carries TRBV6-5 and TRBJ2-2, with 8 bases aligning to TRBD2. V shed 0 bases and J 4 bases; nucleotides not matched to a gene: 4. CDR1 is MNHEY and CDR2 is SVGAGI in the germline V gene. The length of the CDR3 is 16 residues.

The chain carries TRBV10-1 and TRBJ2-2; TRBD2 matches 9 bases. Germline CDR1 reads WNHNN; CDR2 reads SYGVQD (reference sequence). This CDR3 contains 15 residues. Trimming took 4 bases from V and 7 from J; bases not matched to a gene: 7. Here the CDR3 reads CASSAVAGVVGELFF. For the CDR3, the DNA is TGCGCCAGCAGTGCGGTAGCGGGAGTGGTCGGGGAGCTGTTTTTT.

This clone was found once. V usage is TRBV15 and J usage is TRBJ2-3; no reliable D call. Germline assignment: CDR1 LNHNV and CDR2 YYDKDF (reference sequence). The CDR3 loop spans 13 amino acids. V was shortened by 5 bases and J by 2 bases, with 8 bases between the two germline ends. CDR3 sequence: CATSSRFTDTQYF. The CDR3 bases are TGTGCCACCAGCTCGCGATTCACAGATACGCAGTATTTT.

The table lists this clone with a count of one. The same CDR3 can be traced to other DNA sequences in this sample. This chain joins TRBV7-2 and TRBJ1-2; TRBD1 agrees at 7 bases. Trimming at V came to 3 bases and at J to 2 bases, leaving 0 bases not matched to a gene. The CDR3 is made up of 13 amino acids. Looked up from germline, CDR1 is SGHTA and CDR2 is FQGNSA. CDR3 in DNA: TGTGCCAGCAGCTTGGGACAGAACTATGGCTACACCTTC. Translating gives CASSLGQNYGYTF.

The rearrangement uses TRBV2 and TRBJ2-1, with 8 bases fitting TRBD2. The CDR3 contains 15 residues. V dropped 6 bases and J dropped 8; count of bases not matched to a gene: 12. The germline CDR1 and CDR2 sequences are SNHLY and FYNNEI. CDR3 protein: CASRDGGVRTDEQFF. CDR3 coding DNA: TGTGCCAGCAGGGACGGGGGGGTACGAACAGATGAGCAGTTCTTC.

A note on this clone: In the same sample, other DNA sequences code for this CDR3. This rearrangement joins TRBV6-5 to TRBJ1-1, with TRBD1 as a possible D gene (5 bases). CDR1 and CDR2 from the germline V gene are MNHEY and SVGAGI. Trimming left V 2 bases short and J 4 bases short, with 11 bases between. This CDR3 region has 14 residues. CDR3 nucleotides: TGTGCCAGCAGTTACCGCGGGAGGGGCACTGAAGCTTTCTTT. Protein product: CASSYRGRGTEAFF.

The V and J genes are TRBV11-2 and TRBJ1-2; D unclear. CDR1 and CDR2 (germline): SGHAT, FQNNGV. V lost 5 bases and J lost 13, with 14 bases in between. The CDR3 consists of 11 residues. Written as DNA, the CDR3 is TGTGCCAGCAGCGCTCCTGGTAGTCGCACCTTC. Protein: CASSAPGSRTF.

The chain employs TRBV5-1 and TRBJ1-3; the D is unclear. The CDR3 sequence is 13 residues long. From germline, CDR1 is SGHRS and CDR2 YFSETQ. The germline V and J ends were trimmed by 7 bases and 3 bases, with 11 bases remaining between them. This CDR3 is CASRLGVGNTIYF. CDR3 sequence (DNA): TGCGCCAGCCGGCTAGGCGTTGGAAACACCATATATTTT.

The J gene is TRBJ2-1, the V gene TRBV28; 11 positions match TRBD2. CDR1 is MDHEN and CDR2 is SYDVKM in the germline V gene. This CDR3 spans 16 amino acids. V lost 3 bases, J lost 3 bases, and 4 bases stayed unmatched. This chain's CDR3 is CASSFMGTSGYNEQFF. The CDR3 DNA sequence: TGTGCCAGCAGTTTCATGGGGACTAGCGGCTACAATGAGCAGTTCTTC.

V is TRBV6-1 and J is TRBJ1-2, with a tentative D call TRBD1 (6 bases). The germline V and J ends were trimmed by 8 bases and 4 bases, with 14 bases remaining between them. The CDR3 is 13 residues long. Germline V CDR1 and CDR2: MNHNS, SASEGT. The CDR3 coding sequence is TGTGCCAGCCAGGGGCCCCTAAGCTATGGCTACACCTTC. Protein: CASQGPLSYGYTF.

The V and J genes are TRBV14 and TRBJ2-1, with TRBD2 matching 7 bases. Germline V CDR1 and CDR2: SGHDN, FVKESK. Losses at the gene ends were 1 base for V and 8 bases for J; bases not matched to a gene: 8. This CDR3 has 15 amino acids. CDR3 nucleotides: TGTGCCAGCAGCCAAGTGCAAGCGGGATTTTATGAGCAGTTCTTC. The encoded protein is CASSQVQAGFYEQFF.

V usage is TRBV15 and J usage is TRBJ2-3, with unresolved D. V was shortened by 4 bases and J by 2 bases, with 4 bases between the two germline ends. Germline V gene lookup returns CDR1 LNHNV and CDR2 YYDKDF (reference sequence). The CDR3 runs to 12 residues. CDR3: CATSIHTDTQYF. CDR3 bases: TGTGCCACCAGCATACACACAGATACGCAGTATTTT.

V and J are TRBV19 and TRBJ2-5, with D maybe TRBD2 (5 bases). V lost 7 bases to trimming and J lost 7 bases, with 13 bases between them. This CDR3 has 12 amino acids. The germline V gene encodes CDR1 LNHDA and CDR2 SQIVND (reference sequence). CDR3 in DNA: TGTGCCAGTATGGAGGAGGTAGGGACCCAGTACTTC. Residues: CASMEEVGTQYF.